The clone carrying this T cell receptor (beta chain) was counted only a few times. The data were taken from a study of T-cell reconstitution after alpha-beta-depleted transplantation in children. The TCRbeta library was prepared with unique molecular identifiers. TCRdb recomputed calls from the PCR reads with MiXCR, one row per CDR3 protein. The data contain 480,000 or so distinct CDR3 sequences, about 10% of them seen just once; the ten biggest clones take up roughly 2%. V was shortened by 3 bases and J by 7 bases, with 23 bases between the two germline ends. The CDR3 has 16 amino acids. Germline loops: CDR1 SQVTM, CDR2 ANQGSEA.

The sequencing here drew on PBMCs, taken before TCRalphabeta/CD19-depleted stem cell transplant. This clonotype was sampled from a child aged 2 to 15 with inherited bone marrow failure, due to receive a stem cell transplant. The rearrangement joins TRBV29-1 to TRBJ2-3; D might be TRBD1 or TRBD2, each matching 5 bases. CDR3 nucleotides: TGCAGCGTTGAGGGGCCTGAGTCGGGAAGTGAAAATACGCAGTATTTT. Its translation is CSVEGPESGSENTQYF.